What follows describes a single T cell receptor beta chain. This clonotype was seen ten or more times. Its recognized antigen is unknown. No clone much larger than this one lies a single base away; base qualities are absent. The TCR beta CDR3 regions were amplified from RNA transcripts. For the first round of RT-PCR on the TCR CDR3, the HTBI primer set was used together with the Qiagen OneStep RT-PCR kit. Libraries were constructed in a second round of multiplex PCR, after which size selection and purification were carried out. The libraries were sequenced on an Illumina HiSeq2000 using paired-end 100 bp reads. The authors' pipeline ran thus. SOAPnuke was used to process the raw data, with reads discarded if the reads contained adapters or uncalled bases, had a mean Phred below 15, or lacked an exact constant-primer or identifier match. COPE v1.2.5 was used to merge high-quality paired reads, and clonotypes were defined as unique nucleotide sequences. Clonotypes were aligned to IMGT TRBV, TRBD and TRBJ reference segments using MiTCR v1.1. Analysis was restricted to V-J combinations with a frequency above 0.0001, which covered roughly 99% of repertoires. A TCS score was defined as the ratio of F50 (clonal expansion) to E x V (chaos), with BLOSUM62-based TCRdist applied between CDR3 peptides within each V-J. Welch's t-statistics and random forest reduced fewer than 550 V-J features to fewer than 15, which were used in a naive Bayes classifier (R e1071). Using fastp trimming at Q25 and MiXCR clonotype assembly, TCRdb reanalyzed the public sequencing data and kept in-frame beta chains. Each entry merges the rows of one CDR3 protein and shows their most common DNA and genes. The V and J calls were determined by TCRdb, not by the authors. Present in this sample are over 700,000 distinct CDR3 sequences, 18% of which were seen just once. Jointly, the top ten make up roughly 17% of the sample.

Hyperthyroidism patients were aged 18 to 65 years and newly diagnosed, with disease duration of less than 2 months. Patients with uncontrolled infections, other autoimmune diseases, pregnancy or lactation were excluded. Diagnoses were based on clinical symptoms, serum thyroxine and TRAb, thyroid ultrasound and orbital computed tomography. For progressor patients, blood was drawn at the first diagnosis of hyperthyroidism, before any ophthalmopathy symptoms had appeared. PBMCs were separated from 7.5 to 10 ml of fresh peripheral blood using Ficoll-Paque density gradient centrifugation. Progressor patients were defined as those initially diagnosed with Graves' hyperthyroidism in whom ophthalmopathy developed during follow-up. Total RNA was extracted using Trizol reagent, and RNA quality was assessed on an Agilent 2100 Bioanalyzer. The data derive from a study of T cells in Graves' hyperthyroidism and ophthalmopathy (dated 2019 in TCRdb). In terms of the full investigation: Peripheral blood was sampled at the time of initial diagnosis, prior to any treatment. TCR Vbeta CDR3 sequencing of 135 peripheral blood samples (more than 40 ophthalmopathy, over 70 hyperthyroidism and approximately 17 progressor patients) is reported in the paper. Prospective prediction of ophthalmopathy was tested in an independent validation cohort of approximately 19 hyperthyroidism patients and 17 patients who later progressed to ophthalmopathy. The 100 discovery patients were randomly split 7:3 into training and test sets. After blood sampling, hyperthyroidism patients were treated with methimazole at a starting dose of 30 mg daily, and ophthalmopathy patients were treated with high-dose intravenous methylprednisolone. To identify TCR V-J signatures that set the groups apart, the researchers used a discovery cohort of 100 patients, made up of fewer than 50 with Graves' ophthalmopathy and some 56 with stable Graves' hyperthyroidism. In about six Graves' hyperthyroidism patients, the study also compared T-cell repertoires from thyroid tissue with T-cell repertoires from blood.

The paper's findings and limits, for the study overall: In validation, progression to ophthalmopathy was predicted by the model with 70.59% sensitivity and 72.22% specificity, a median of about 6.8 months before onset. No statistical method was used to fix the sample size in advance, and group allocation was not hidden from the investigators. Ophthalmopathy was separated from stable hyperthyroidism by a 13 V-J signature model, with about 88% sensitivity and approximately 81% specificity obtained in cross-validation and 80%/75% obtained in testing. Blood samples also contained most of the expanded thyroid clonotypes (frequency above 0.001), which suggests that blood repertoires may reflect thyroid immune responses.

The CDR3 spans 17 residues, from the cysteine through the phenylalanine. Solely the CDR3 DNA is kept, with 51 bases framed from the first base. The germline V gene gives CDR1 as SGHDT and CDR2 as YYEEEE. The V and J ends are trimmed by 1 base and 7 bases, leaving 23 bases between them. This receptor chain uses TRBV5-6 and TRBJ2-5; confidence is insufficient to name the D gene. The specimen sequenced was blood. The receptor was isolated from a woman aged 45-59 years with Graves' hyperthyroidism that later progressed to Graves' ophthalmopathy. The nucleotide sequence is given as TGTGCCAGCAGCTTGCCTTTTGACGGCCAAGGATCCTCGACCCAGTACTTC. Its product reads: CASSLPFDGQGSSTQYF.